The source of this TCR beta chain is a study of T cells after somatic rescue of genetic block (dated by TCRdb to about 2020). With respect to the entire study: What the study looked at was long-term robustness, specifically in a T-cell system that came about through somatic rescue of a genetic block in T-cell development.

Receptors were amplified or captured by the immunoSEQ multiplex PCR assay. This immuneACCESS table, as held by TCRdb, lists in-frame sequences with V and J called but not all clones. Of the missing ones, under half trace to an unresolved V gene in checked studies; the others have no known cause. The sample includes 55,000 to 70,000 clones, with roughly 90% observed a single time. The ten most abundant clones make up around 3% of the sample. As to this clone: There is no known antigen for this receptor. No base qualities exist here, and no much larger clone lies one base off it.

The CDR3, cysteine through phenylalanine, is 17 amino acids long. Only the CDR3 part of the read is kept: 51 bases, read in frame from the first base. Trimming at the junction amounts to 5 bases on V and 0 bases on J, and the germline ends lie 19 bases apart. The germline V gene supplies CDR1 SGHAT and CDR2 FQNNGV. The V and J genes are TRBV11-2 and TRBJ1-2, with the D segment identity uncertain. This receptor was taken from a man in his forties or fifties. The source material was peripheral blood mononuclear cells (PBMCs). This receptor has the CDR3 CASSPIKQQTSNYGYTF. The DNA reads as follows: TGTGCCAGCAGCCCGATTAAACAACAGACCTCTAACTATGGCTACACCTTC.